The 9 T cell receptor beta chains below come from one sample, sequenced in a study of cytomegalovirus exposure and HLA in healthy donors. The PCR was carried out with 60 Vbeta primers and 13 Jbeta primers. TCRdb's copy holds only in-frame clones and misses some; the assay was immunoSEQ multiplex PCR. Here the sample spans approximately 150,000 clones, approximately 76% being singletons. Sequences were obtained from PBMCs. The origin of the receptors is a man aged 60 to 69 in good health and CMV-seronegative.

A note on this clone: Compared with germline, one end of the junction differs, possibly owing to a read error. The chain's CDR3 is CSSSLHGGDRGEETQYF. CDR3 in DNA: TGTTCCAGCAGCTTGCATGGGGGGGACAGGGGTGAAGAGACCCAGTACTTC. This chain links TRBV7-3 with TRBJ2-5, with TRBD1 matching over 10 bases. The germline V gene encodes CDR1 SGHTA and CDR2 FQGTGA. The CDR3 length is 17 residues.

This clone appeared a few times. The gene calls are TRBV9 and TRBJ2-7; 15 bases fit TRBD2. Unmatched junction bases numbered 3, after V lost 4 bases and J lost 4 bases. The germline V gene has CDR1 SGDLS and CDR2 YYNGEE. The CDR3 is made up of 15 amino acids. CDR3 protein: CASSLGLAGGYEQYF. CDR3 coding DNA: TGTGCCAGCAGCTTAGGACTAGCGGGAGGGTACGAGCAGTACTTC.

The rearrangement links TRBV30 to TRBJ2-6, with no clear D. The CDR3 sequence is 15 residues long. Deletions cut 1 base from V and 4 bases from J, with 11 bases between. Germline V gene data show CDR1 as GTSNPN and CDR2 as SVGIG (reference sequence). The CDR3: CAWSASGLGANVLTF. The CDR3 region has the DNA TGTGCCTGGAGTGCCAGTGGGCTAGGGGCCAACGTCCTGACTTTC.

The gene calls are TRBV11-2 and TRBJ1-1; unclear D gene. The V end was cut by 0 bases, the J end by 11 bases, with 7 bases between. Looked up from germline, CDR1 is SGHAT and CDR2 is FQNNGV. The CDR3 has 11 amino acids. CDR3 DNA: TGTGCCAGCAGCTTAGACAGGAGGGCTTTCTTT. It codes for CASSLDRRAFF.

This chain connects TRBV21-1 to TRBJ1-2; the listed D gene, TRBD1, was not tested against the DNA. TRBV21-1 is termed a pseudogene. The CDR3 extends over 12 amino acids. CDR3 nucleotides: TGTGCCAGCAGCAATCGGACAGACGACTACACCTTC. It codes for CASSNRTDDYTF.

V and J are TRBV21-1 and TRBJ2-2; TRBD2 is the table's D call and was not checked against the DNA. TRBV21-1 is flagged as a pseudogene. The CDR3 has 19 amino acids. This chain's CDR3 is CASSKDQTINFLCTGELFF. The CDR3 nucleotides read TGTGCCAGCAGCAAAGATCAGACTATCAATTTTTTGTGCACCGGGGAGCTGTTTTTT.

The chain carries TRBV7-2 and TRBJ2-3, with TRBD2 matching 10 bases. The CDR3 runs to 16 residues. J was trimmed by 5 bases and V by 4 bases; bases with no gene match: 9. The V gene's germline CDR1 is SGHTA and CDR2 FQGNSA. CDR3: CASSSPGTSVVDTQYF. For the CDR3, the DNA is TGTGCCAGCAGCTCCCCCGGGACTAGCGTGGTAGATACGCAGTATTTT.

The chain employs TRBV29-1 and TRBJ1-4, with 8 positions matching TRBD1. Germline V CDR1 and CDR2: SQVTM, ANQGSEA. This CDR3 comprises 16 residues. Trimming took 7 bases from V and 0 from J; bases not matched to a gene: 10. The CDR3 sequence: CSAGDRGSATNEKLFF. The CDR3 bases are TGCAGCGCCGGTGACAGGGGATCAGCAACTAATGAAAAACTGTTTTTT.

The table lists this clone with a few counts. This chain connects TRBV4-2 to TRBJ2-5, with D perhaps TRBD1 (6 bases). CDR3 length: 15 amino acids. Trimming removed 6 bases from V and 0 bases from J, with 14 bases in between. Germline V gene data show CDR1 as LGHNA and CDR2 as YNFKEQ. For the CDR3, the DNA is TGTGCCAGCAGTCCCGGGACACGGTACCAAGAGACCCAGTACTTC. It encodes CASSPGTRYQETQYF.